What follows is one T cell receptor (beta chain) and its context. This clonotype was found many times. The antigen it recognizes is unknown. The input lacks base qualities; no much larger clone sits a single base away. The sample comes from a study of breast tumors, draining lymph nodes, adjacent tissues (dated by TCRdb to the mid-2010s). For the study in its entirety: The study compared TCR beta repertoires across tumor, adjacent nontumor tissue and axillary lymph nodes from breast cancer patients. In human breast cancer, the study set out to assess how tumor, surrounding tissue and draining lymph node repertoires relate to one another and whether T cells might be exchanged between them.

TCRdb shows the sequencer as Illumina HiSeq 2000. TCR beta chain libraries were generated through multiplex PCR amplification. The amplified TCR beta chain products were analyzed by high-throughput sequencing. In-frame beta chains were kept once TCRdb had trimmed the public reads at Q25 with fastp and called clones with MiXCR. Duplicate CDR3 protein sequences are folded into a single record with the most common DNA and genes. The sample records about 150,000 distinct CDR3 sequences, over 25% of which are singletons. The ten largest make up roughly 2.2% of the sample. Measured from the cysteine to the phenylalanine, the CDR3 is 13 residues long. CDR3 DNA is the only sequence kept; it has 39 bases, read in frame from the first base. The germline ends are 7 bases apart after V is trimmed by 4 bases and J by 1 base. Study-wide findings and limitations: Tumors showed preferential V and J gene usage, and their T-cell repertoire diversity fell below that of lymph nodes yet above that of nontumor tissue. The data were considered consistent with the idea that most tumor T cells come from the lymph node and then expand in tumor tissue. Tumor and nontumor tissue repertoires were significantly more similar in luminal-like than in basal-like breast cancer. The study presented the conclusion that tumor T cells originate in lymph nodes as consistent with a hypothesis, not as something directly demonstrated.

The axillary draining lymph nodes of breast cancer patients were the source of the lymph node samples. The rearranged chain carries TRBV12-3 or TRBV12-4 and TRBJ2-5; no confident D gene assignment can be made. Sequenced sample: axillary lymph node tissue. The clonotype originates from a female donor with breast cancer. Some clones in this sample may be carry-over from other donors' samples. The CDR3 region: CASSSWGQETQYF. The DNA sequence is as follows: TGTGCCAGCAGTTCTTGGGGCCAAGAGACCCAGTACTTC.